By sample share, the clone carrying this T cell receptor (beta chain) is medium-sized. This record comes from a study of CD4 and CD8 cells across lung adenocarcinoma regions. Localized lung adenocarcinoma, a non-small cell lung cancer, affected the donors. TCRdb re-called the PCR reads through MiXCR, storing one row per CDR3 protein. The sample records over 10,000 distinct CDR3 sequences, approximately 57% being singletons. The clonotype was recovered from a female donor with lung adenocarcinoma. The CD4 and CD8 labels of this study may be unreliable. The sample consisted of CD8+ T cells from the center of a lung tumor.

Here the CDR3 reads CASRLSGTGRAGELFF. CDR3 sequence (DNA): TGTGCCAGCAGACTCTCCGGGACAGGGAGAGCCGGGGAGCTGTTTTTT. The rearrangement joins TRBV27 to TRBJ2-2; the match to TRBD1 covers 9 bases. Per the germline V gene, CDR1 is MNHEY and CDR2 is SMNVEV (reference sequence). J lost 6 bases, V lost 6 bases, and 11 bases had no gene match. This CDR3 comprises 16 residues.